A single sample is the source of the 18 T cell receptor beta chains below, sequenced in a study of CD8 T cells in Susac syndrome. cDNA came from around 0.54 to 1 ug RNA primed by random hexamers. TCRdb fed the immunoSEQ multiplex PCR reads into MiXCR, producing one record per CDR3 protein. The data contain roughly 190,000 distinct CDR3 sequences, roughly 94% of them singletons. Sequenced input: CD8+ T cells from PBMCs. The origin of the receptors is a human donor with Susac syndrome.

The chain recombines TRBV13 with TRBJ2-7; the match to TRBD2 covers 9 bases. Germline CDR1 and CDR2: PRHDT and FYEKMQ (reference sequence). The CDR3 contains 14 residues. Unmatched junction bases numbered 5, after V lost 5 bases and J lost 3 bases. The CDR3 reads CASSPGSGSYEQYF. In DNA form, the CDR3 reads TGTGCCAGCAGCCCAGGTAGCGGGAGCTACGAGCAGTACTTC.

This chain uses TRBV7-2 with TRBJ2-3; TRBD2 aligns across 7 bases. The trim removed 1 base at V and 3 bases at J, leaving 10 bases unmatched. CDR1 is SGHTA and CDR2 is FQGNSA in the germline V gene. The CDR3 has 17 residues. The CDR3 protein is CASSLVVVASGTDTQYF. In DNA form, the CDR3 reads TGTGCCAGCAGCTTAGTGGTAGTTGCTAGCGGAACAGATACGCAGTATTTT.

V is TRBV7-9 and J is TRBJ2-1; no firm D call. The V gene's germline CDR1 is SEHNR and CDR2 FQNEAQ (reference sequence). V was cut by 5 bases and J by 5 bases, with 10 bases left in between. The CDR3 contains 13 residues. The CDR3 DNA reads TGTGCCAGCAGCCCGCCAGCTGACAATGAGCAGTTCTTC. It yields the protein CASSPPADNEQFF.

The CDR3 nucleotides are TGTGCCAGCAGCCAAGATATGACTTCCACCGGGGAGCTGTTTTTT. Residues: CASSQDMTSTGELFF. This chain connects TRBV4-2 to TRBJ2-2; no clear D. From germline, CDR1 is LGHNA and CDR2 YNFKEQ. The CDR3 is made up of 15 amino acids. V lost 0 bases, J lost 4 bases, and 9 bases lay in between.

The rearrangement uses TRBV6-5 and TRBJ1-1, with 9 bases matching TRBD1. The CDR3 spans 17 residues. J gave up 6 bases and V 0 bases, and 11 bases lay outside the gene matches. In germline, CDR1 is MNHEY, CDR2 SVGAGI. The CDR3: CASSYSSWDRELAEAFF. In nucleotides, the CDR3 is TGTGCCAGCAGTTACTCGAGTTGGGACAGGGAATTGGCTGAAGCTTTCTTT.

This rearrangement joins TRBV20-1 to TRBJ2-7; 8 bases match TRBD2. The CDR3 loop spans 14 amino acids. Germline CDR1 is DFQATT and CDR2 is SNEGSKA (reference sequence). V was clipped by 6 bases and J by 1 base; unmatched bases: 8. In nucleotides, the CDR3 is TGCAGTGCCCACGATCGGGAGGGGTCCTACGAGCAGTACTTC. This codes for CSAHDREGSYEQYF.

This chain uses TRBV12-3 or TRBV12-4 with TRBJ2-5; weak D call: TRBD2 (5 bases). The length of the CDR3 is 14 residues. Trimming removed 8 bases at V and 0 bases at J, with 13 bases between. CDR3 sequence: CASGEHGYQETQYF. In DNA, the CDR3 is TGTGCCAGCGGGGAGCACGGGTACCAAGAGACCCAGTACTTC.

V and J are TRBV5-1 and TRBJ2-1; 9 nucleotides align to TRBD2. Trimming took 4 bases from V and 7 from J; bases not matched to a gene: 12. The CDR3 consists of 16 residues. Germline-derived CDR1 and CDR2 are SGHRS and YFSETQ. The chain's CDR3 is CASSAYGSGGGNEQFF. The CDR3 nucleotides are TGCGCCAGCAGCGCCTACGGTAGCGGGGGAGGAAATGAGCAGTTCTTC.

This chain joins TRBV12-3 or TRBV12-4 and TRBJ2-5; a possible D gene is TRBD2 (6 bases). The CDR3 consists of 14 residues. V lost 5 bases to trimming and J lost 3 bases, with 13 bases between them. CDR3 nucleotide sequence: TGTGCCAGCAGTCCCGGGAGCCTCAAAGAGACCCAGTACTTC. This codes for CASSPGSLKETQYF.

The chain joins TRBV9 to TRBJ1-6; 9 nucleotides match TRBD1. The CDR3 is 15 amino acids. V dropped 5 bases and J dropped 8; count of bases not matched to a gene: 8. CDR1 SGDLS and CDR2 YYNGEE come from the germline V gene. CDR3 loop: CASRPGTGIDSPLHF. Here the CDR3 DNA reads TGTGCCAGCAGACCTGGGACAGGGATTGATTCACCCCTCCACTTT.

The chain combines TRBV3-1 with TRBJ1-5, with D unresolved. The CDR3 is made up of 14 amino acids. Per germline, CDR1 LGHDT and CDR2 YNNKEL (reference sequence). V was clipped by 2 bases and J by 0 bases, with 5 bases between them. CDR3 sequence reads: CASSQRDSNQPQHF. Here the CDR3 DNA reads TGTGCCAGCAGCCAAAGGGATAGCAATCAGCCCCAGCATTTT.

The chain links TRBV7-9 to TRBJ2-3; D gene uncertain. V lost 5 bases to trimming and J lost 4 bases, with 13 bases between them. This CDR3 comprises 14 residues. Per the germline V gene, CDR1 is SEHNR and CDR2 is FQNEAQ (reference sequence). CDR3 residues: CASSPLILADTQYF. The CDR3, as DNA: TGTGCCAGCAGCCCCCTCATCCTCGCAGATACGCAGTATTTT.

This chain links TRBV3-1 with TRBJ2-1, with 14 bases aligning to TRBD2. The germline V gene has CDR1 LGHDT and CDR2 YNNKEL (reference sequence). The CDR3 contains 18 residues. The J segment lost 1 base and the V segment lost 3 bases, leaving 5 bases of the junction unmatched. The CDR3 DNA reads as TGTGCCAGCAGCCACGGACTAGCGGGAGGATCATCCTACAATGAGCAGTTCTTC. This codes for CASSHGLAGGSSYNEQFF.

This chain uses TRBV7-2 with TRBJ1-1; possible D gene TRBD1, 6 bases. This CDR3 contains 15 residues. Germline V gene sequence: CDR1 SGHTA, CDR2 FQGNSA. Trimming stripped 5 bases from V and 3 bases from J, with 16 bases between. The chain's CDR3 is CASSPLGALYTEAFF. CDR3 bases: TGTGCCAGCAGCCCACTGGGGGCTCTCTACACTGAAGCTTTCTTT.

This sequence joins TRBV5-6 and TRBJ2-5; D may be TRBD1 (6 bases). Deletions cut 0 bases from V and 8 bases from J, with 11 bases between. In germline, CDR1 is SGHDT, CDR2 YYEEEE. This CDR3 is 13 amino acids long. The DNA of the CDR3 is TGTGCCAGCAGCTTGGAACAGGGTATTACCCAGTACTTC. Translated: CASSLEQGITQYF.

This rearrangement joins TRBV11-2 to TRBJ1-5; D remains unclear. Germline CDR1 reads SGHAT; CDR2 reads FQNNGV. This CDR3 has 12 amino acids. V was cut by 5 bases and J by 7 bases, with 9 bases left in between. In DNA, the CDR3 is TGTGCCAGCAGCGGGGTGGGGCAGCCCCAGCATTTT. Translated, it gives CASSGVGQPQHF.

The V gene is TRBV5-1, the J gene TRBJ1-1; 7 nucleotides match TRBD1. CDR1 is SGHRS and CDR2 is YFSETQ in the germline V gene. The CDR3 is 15 residues long. V dropped 4 bases and J dropped 3; count of bases not matched to a gene: 9. The CDR3 is CASSPGQEGHTEAFF. The CDR3 nucleotides read TGCGCCAGCAGCCCAGGACAGGAGGGACACACTGAAGCTTTCTTT.

The chain employs TRBV13 and TRBJ1-6; 9 bases line up with TRBD1. The germline CDR1 and CDR2 sequences are PRHDT and FYEKMQ (reference sequence). V lost 4 bases and J lost 9; bases outside the gene matches: 10. The CDR3 runs 16 residues. The CDR3 region has the DNA TGTGCCAGCAGCTCAAGGACAGGGGATGTGGGTTCACCCCTCCACTTT. Its protein is CASSSRTGDVGSPLHF.